This TCR beta chain was retrieved from a study of blood T cell repertoires in COVID-19. Overall study context: Acute and convalescent COVID-19 samples came from the United States, Italy and Spain. In each case, the material was cDNA or gDNA derived from T cells, B-cell-depleted T cells, or PBMCs.

Authors' methods: Estimates of nucleated cell counts were drawn from the amplification of reference gene primers. TCRdb's copy holds only in-frame clones and misses some; the assay was immunoSEQ multiplex PCR. The DNA was the basis for D and trimming; V, J and clone size are from that table. The data hold about 160,000 clones, with approximately 93% observed a single time. From germline, CDR1 is SNHLY and CDR2 FYNNEI. This CDR3 has 12 amino acids. Comment on this clone: At one end, the junction sequence differs from germline, possibly due to a read error.

Sequenced material: peripheral blood. The chain carries TRBV2 and TRBJ1-1; 7 bases agree with TRBD1. The sequence was obtained from a woman in her fifties or sixties with COVID-19, enrolled during active disease. The CDR3 region is CASRDRTPSLLF. The CDR3 nucleotides read TGTGCCAGCAGGGACAGGACCCCCTCTTTACTCTTT.